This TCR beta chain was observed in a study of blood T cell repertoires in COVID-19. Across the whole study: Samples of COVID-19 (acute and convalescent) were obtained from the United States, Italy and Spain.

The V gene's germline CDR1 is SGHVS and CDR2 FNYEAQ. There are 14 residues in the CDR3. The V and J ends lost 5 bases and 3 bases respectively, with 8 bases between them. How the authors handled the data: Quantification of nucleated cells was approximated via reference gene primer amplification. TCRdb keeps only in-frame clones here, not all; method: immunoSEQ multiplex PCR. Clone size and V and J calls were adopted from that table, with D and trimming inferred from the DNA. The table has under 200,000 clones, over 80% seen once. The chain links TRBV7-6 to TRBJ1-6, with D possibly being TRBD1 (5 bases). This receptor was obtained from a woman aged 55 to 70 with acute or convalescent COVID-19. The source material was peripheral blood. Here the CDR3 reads CASSEGVYNSPLHF. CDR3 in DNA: TGTGCCAGCAGCGAAGGGGTCTATAATTCACCCCTCCACTTT.